A single sample is the source of the 24 T cell receptor beta chains below, sequenced in a study of OX40 agonist ivuxolimab in advanced cancers. Measured with immunoSEQ multiplex PCR; TCRdb has only the in-frame clones, and not every one. The table has tens of thousands of clones, around nine tenths seen once. The specimen was CD4+ or CD8+ T cells sorted from blood, collected in a trial of the OX40 agonist ivuxolimab. Every receptor here comes from an adult with an advanced solid tumor such as melanoma, head and neck, liver or kidney cancer.

V usage is TRBV9 and J usage is TRBJ2-7, with 7 bases identical to TRBD2. V shed 0 bases and J 7 bases; nucleotides not matched to a gene: 1. CDR1 SGDLS and CDR2 YYNGEE come from the germline V gene. This CDR3 spans 12 amino acids. The CDR3 is CASSVDGGEQYF. For the CDR3, the DNA is TGTGCCAGCAGCGTAGACGGGGGGGAGCAGTACTTC.

The rearrangement links TRBV5-1 to TRBJ2-6; 8 bases are a match to TRBD1. This CDR3 is 17 amino acids long. The V gene's germline CDR1 is SGHRS and CDR2 YFSETQ. The J segment lost 0 bases and the V segment lost 6 bases, leaving 8 bases of the junction unmatched. The CDR3 bases are TGCGCCAGCAAACCCGGGACAGGAGACTCTGGGGCCAACGTCCTGACTTTC. It translates to CASKPGTGDSGANVLTF.

The chain carries TRBV7-9 and TRBJ2-1, with 9 bases fitting TRBD1. The CDR3 is 16 amino acids. Germline CDR1 is SEHNR and CDR2 is FQNEAQ (reference sequence). Trimming removed 5 bases from V and 7 bases from J; junction bases left unmatched: 12. The CDR3 is CASSHRQGVKLNEQFF. The CDR3 nucleotides are TGTGCCAGCAGCCACAGACAGGGGGTAAAATTAAATGAGCAGTTCTTC.

The rearrangement joins TRBV23-1 to TRBJ1-1; the match to TRBD1 covers 10 bases. TRBV23-1 has ORF status, its function being uncertain. This CDR3 has 14 residues. J lost 4 bases, V lost 3 bases, and 2 bases had no gene match. The CDR3 nucleotides read TGCGCCAGCAGTCAGAGGACAGGGGGCACTGAAGCTTTCTTT. Translated, it gives CASSQRTGGTEAFF.

This CDR3 is CSVVSRFNYGYTF. The DNA for the CDR3 is TGCAGCGTTGTGTCACGTTTTAACTATGGCTACACCTTC. The genes are TRBV29-1 and TRBJ1-2, with D unclear. The CDR3 has 13 residues. V shed 4 bases and J shed 1 base, with 10 bases lying between them. CDR1 is SQVTM, CDR2 ANQGSEA, per germline.

V usage is TRBV10-3 and J usage is TRBJ1-3; D might be TRBD1 (5 bases). The CDR3 sequence is 14 residues long. The V end was cut by 7 bases, the J end by 4 bases, with 14 bases between. Germline values: CDR1 ENHRY, CDR2 SYGVKD. For the CDR3, the DNA is TGTGCCATCAAACGAGGGGTTGAAGGAAACACCATATATTTT. Amino acid sequence: CAIKRGVEGNTIYF.

The rearrangement joins TRBV10-3 to TRBJ1-1; no definite D call. V gave up 11 bases and J gave up 0 bases, with 19 bases separating them. Per germline, CDR1 ENHRY and CDR2 SYGVKD. This CDR3 region has 15 residues. DNA for the CDR3: TGTGCCTCCCGAGGTGACACCTCCATGAACACTGAAGCTTTCTTT. Residues: CASRGDTSMNTEAFF.

This clone occurred once. The rearrangement links TRBV19 to TRBJ2-7; 9 nucleotides match TRBD2. Germline values: CDR1 LNHDA, CDR2 SQIVND (reference sequence). J lost 3 bases, V lost 6 bases, and 9 bases had no gene match. This CDR3 has 15 amino acids. DNA of the CDR3: TGTGCCAGTAGGGAGGGAGCGGGGGGAAACTACGAGCAGTACTTC. It codes for CASREGAGGNYEQYF.

The chain combines TRBV29-1 with TRBJ1-1, with D perhaps matching TRBD1 (5 bases). The V and J ends lost 4 bases and 0 bases respectively, with 15 bases between them. The CDR3 has 15 amino acids. Germline V lookup: CDR1 SQVTM, CDR2 ANQGSEA. The CDR3 DNA sequence: TGCAGCGTTGGGGCGGGCTGGGGGATGAACACTGAAGCTTTCTTT. Translation: CSVGAGWGMNTEAFF.

This chain connects TRBV5-1 to TRBJ2-7; no reliable D call. CDR3 size: 11 residues. CDR1 is SGHRS, CDR2 YFSETQ, per germline. Trimming removed 2 bases at V and 4 bases at J, with 4 bases between. Written as DNA, the CDR3 is TGCGCCAGCAGCTTTGAATACGAGCAGTACTTC. This codes for CASSFEYEQYF.

In its sample, this clone was seen once. The chain links TRBV4-2 to TRBJ2-7, with 14 nucleotides matching TRBD2. The CDR3 spans 19 residues. Germline CDR1 and CDR2: LGHNA and YNFKEQ. J was trimmed by 1 base and V by 0 bases; bases with no gene match: 8. This chain's CDR3 is CASSQDLGLAGGTSYEQYF. The CDR3, as DNA: TGTGCCAGCAGCCAAGATCTAGGACTAGCGGGAGGAACTTCCTACGAGCAGTACTTC.

The chain joins TRBV7-3 to TRBJ2-7; 10 bases agree with TRBD2. In germline, CDR1 is SGHTA, CDR2 FQGTGA. With V trimmed by 5 bases and J by 5 bases, 9 bases remained unmatched. The CDR3 runs 15 residues. The CDR3 reads CASSPQAGGPDEQYF. CDR3 DNA sequence: TGTGCCAGCAGCCCCCAAGCGGGAGGGCCCGACGAGCAGTACTTC.

This clone occurred a few times. The chain employs TRBV4-1 and TRBJ2-3; 9 bases agree with TRBD2. The CDR3 spans 15 residues. V dropped 6 bases and J dropped 2; count of bases not matched to a gene: 6. Germline CDR1 MGHRA, CDR2 YSYEKL. The CDR3 here is CASSPSGTYTDTQYF. CDR3 bases: TGCGCCAGCAGTCCTAGCGGGACTTACACAGATACGCAGTATTTT.

The table lists this clone with a count of one. This chain joins TRBV2 and TRBJ2-5, with D unclear. V gave up 5 bases and J gave up 5 bases, with 12 bases separating them. The CDR3 spans 13 residues. Germline CDR1 reads SNHLY; CDR2 reads FYNNEI. The CDR3 is CASSLGRLETQYF. The CDR3 DNA sequence: TGTGCCAGCAGTCTGGGTAGGTTGGAGACCCAGTACTTC. The full variable domain, with the rest looked up from reference TRBV2 and TRBJ2-5, is EPEVTQTPSHQVTQMGQEVILRCVPISNHLYFYWYRQILGQKVEFLVSFYNNEISEKSEIFDDQFSVERPDGSNFTLKIRSTKLEDSAMYFCASSLGRLETQYFGPGTRLLVL.

J is TRBJ2-3 and V is TRBV19, with D possibly TRBD2 on 6 matching bases. Trimming shortened V by 3 bases and J by 5 bases, and 15 bases separated the two germline ends. CDR3 size: 15 residues. Germline values: CDR1 LNHDA, CDR2 SQIVND (reference sequence). The CDR3 sequence: CASSMGDSAGDTQYF. CDR3 DNA: TGTGCCAGTAGTATGGGGGACTCTGCAGGAGATACGCAGTATTTT.

V is TRBV7-2 and J is TRBJ2-7; D is unresolved. CDR1 and CDR2 (germline): SGHTA, FQGNSA. CDR3 length equals 11 residues. Trimming shortened V by 6 bases and J by 4 bases, and 7 bases separated the two germline ends. CDR3 protein: CASSRAYEQYF. CDR3 sequence (DNA): TGTGCCAGCAGTAGAGCGTACGAGCAGTACTTC.

J is TRBJ2-3 and V is TRBV27; 11 bases are shared with TRBD1. Losses at the gene ends were 4 bases for V and 8 bases for J; bases not matched to a gene: 11. Germline CDR1 reads MNHEY; CDR2 reads SMNVEV (reference sequence). The CDR3 is made up of 16 amino acids. The CDR3 reads CASSSGQGVAYGTQYF. The DNA of the CDR3 is TGTGCCAGCAGTTCGGGACAGGGGGTCGCCTACGGTACGCAGTATTTT.

The genes are TRBV19 and TRBJ2-7; 7 bases line up with TRBD1. The junction had 5 bases not matched to a gene; V was cut back by 6 bases and J by 0 bases. The CDR3 has 14 residues. From germline, CDR1 is LNHDA and CDR2 SQIVND (reference sequence). The CDR3 protein is CASSLQGPSYEQYF. The CDR3 DNA follows: TGTGCCAGTAGCCTACAGGGGCCCTCCTACGAGCAGTACTTC.

This clone came up once. The V call is TRBV7-8, the J call TRBJ2-7; the D gene is possibly TRBD2 (6 bases). This CDR3 is 13 amino acids long. Trimming stripped 3 bases from V and 2 bases from J, with 8 bases between. The germline gives CDR1 SGHVS, CDR2 FQNEAQ. Here the CDR3 reads CASSFSGTYEQYF. The CDR3, as DNA: TGTGCCAGCAGCTTTAGCGGAACCTACGAGCAGTACTTC.

Here the CDR3 DNA reads TGCGCCAGCAGCCAAGATCGGGCCTCCGGGCAGCCCCAGCATTTT. Protein: CASSQDRASGQPQHF. The chain links TRBV4-1 to TRBJ1-5; D call uncertain. CDR1 and CDR2 (germline): MGHRA, YSYEKL. The CDR3 spans 15 residues. Trimming cost V 0 bases and J 7 bases, with 13 bases left between them.

The chain has TRBV18 and TRBJ2-2; 11 bases are a match to TRBD2. The V and J ends lost 3 bases and 1 base, in that order; junction bases with no gene match: 1. The CDR3 runs to 16 residues. Germline loops: CDR1 KGHSH, CDR2 LQKENI. The CDR3 region is CASSPGTSGNTGELFF. CDR3 sequence (DNA): TGTGCCAGCTCACCGGGGACTAGCGGGAACACCGGGGAGCTGTTTTTT.

Turning to this clone: One end of the junction is discordant with germline, which a read error may explain. V gene TRBV18 combines with J gene TRBJ2-3; TRBD2 is a possible D gene (7 bases). Germline-derived CDR1 and CDR2 are KGHSH and LQKENI. The CDR3 has 13 residues. The CDR3 sequence is CASSPSGGDMQYF. The CDR3 DNA follows: TGTGCCAGCTCACCATCGGGGGGCGATATGCAGTATTTT.

The CDR3 protein is CASSRGQGIKIGNQPQHF. The CDR3 nucleotides are TGTGCCAGCAGTCGGGGACAGGGGATCAAAATCGGCAATCAGCCCCAGCATTTT. The gene calls are TRBV27 and TRBJ1-5, with 10 bases lining up with TRBD1. Germline trimming cut 5 bases from V and 2 bases from J; bases unmatched to any gene: 12. The CDR3 length is 18 residues. The germline CDR1 and CDR2 sequences are MNHEY and SMNVEV (reference sequence).

This chain links TRBV6-1 with TRBJ2-7; D assignment may be TRBD1 or TRBD2 (6 bases each). This CDR3 spans 14 amino acids. V was pared by 7 bases and J by 6 bases, with 19 bases between. The V gene's germline CDR1 is MNHNS and CDR2 SASEGT. In nucleotides, the CDR3 is TGTGCCAGCACCTTGGAGGGGGTGGGAGGCGAGCAGTACTTC. This codes for CASTLEGVGGEQYF.